The entry below describes one T cell receptor (beta chain). As yet, its antigen is unknown. TCRdb reanalysed the PCR reads using MiXCR and keeps one entry per CDR3 protein. The sample records approximately 21,000 distinct CDR3 sequences, around 57% being singletons. The data belong to a study of vaccination and CD4 T cells after COVID-19. Overall study results and limits: In median terms, SARS-CoV-2-reactive clonotypes went from about 20 to 38, a nonsignificant rise.

CDR3 length equals 15 residues. V lost 4 bases, J lost 2 bases, and 17 bases lay in between. Germline V gives CDR1 SQVTM, CDR2 ANQGSEA. The J gene is TRBJ1-1, the V gene TRBV29-1; possible D gene TRBD1, 5 bases. The source was CD4+ T cells from blood, collected before SARS-CoV-2 vaccination. This receptor was obtained from a human donor who had recovered from COVID-19. Written as DNA, the CDR3 is TGCAGCGTTGTCCCTGGGGCCTTTTCTAACACTGAAGCTTTCTTT. It translates to CSVVPGAFSNTEAFF.